The 20 T cell receptor beta chains below were found in one sample sequenced in a study of cytomegalovirus exposure and HLA in healthy donors. Primers: 60 Vbeta forward and 13 Jbeta reverse. The repertoire was sequenced with immunoSEQ multiplex PCR; TCRdb's copy has only in-frame clones and lacks some. The sample records around 200,000 clones, around 80% being singletons. Sequencing was carried out using PBMCs. Every receptor here comes from a woman between 35 and 50 years old in good health and CMV-seronegative.

The chain couples TRBV10-3 to TRBJ2-7, with D possibly TRBD2 on 6 matching bases. The germline V and J ends were trimmed by 2 bases and 1 base, with 18 bases remaining between them. The CDR3 totals 17 residues. Per the germline V gene, CDR1 is ENHRY and CDR2 is SYGVKD. In nucleotides, the CDR3 is TGTGCCATCAGTGAGGGAGGGAGAGTGATCACTTCCTACGAGCAGTACTTC. Translated, it gives CAISEGGRVITSYEQYF.

The chain has TRBV27 and TRBJ1-1, with 9 positions matching TRBD1. The CDR3 consists of 15 residues. Germline loops: CDR1 MNHEY, CDR2 SMNVEV (reference sequence). V gave up 6 bases and J gave up 8 bases; unmatched junction bases: 13. The CDR3 coding sequence is TGTGCCAGCAGAGCCAAACAGGGGGCCACCTTCGAAGCTTTCTTT. Translation gives CASRAKQGATFEAFF.

The rearrangement links TRBV19 to TRBJ1-5; D remains ambiguous. The CDR3 loop spans 14 amino acids. Per the germline V gene, CDR1 is LNHDA and CDR2 is SQIVND (reference sequence). The V gene lost 8 bases and the J gene lost 1 base, with 12 bases spanning the gap. The CDR3 coding sequence is TGTGCCAGTTCCTTTAGAGGGAGCAATCAGCCCCAGCATTTT. It encodes CASSFRGSNQPQHF. Full variable domain (remainder filled in from reference TRBV19 and TRBJ1-5): DGGITQSPKYLFRKEGQNVTLSCEQNLNHDAMYWYRQDPGQGLRLIYYSQIVNDFQKGDIAEGYSVSREKKESFPLTVTSAQKNPTAFYLCASSFRGSNQPQHFGDGTRLSIL.

The chain has TRBV11-3 and TRBJ2-5; D gene ambiguous. The germline V and J ends were trimmed by 5 bases and 2 bases, with 9 bases remaining between them. The CDR3 covers 13 residues. Germline V gene sequence: CDR1 SGHNT, CDR2 YENEEA. The CDR3 DNA reads as TGTGCCAGCAGCCTCGTGGCACAAGAGACCCAGTACTTC. As protein: CASSLVAQETQYF.

This chain joins TRBV10-3 and TRBJ2-2, with TRBD1 identical over 8 bases. Germline V gene sequence: CDR1 ENHRY, CDR2 SYGVKD. The junction had 9 bases not matched to a gene; V was cut back by 6 bases and J by 6 bases. This CDR3 is 15 amino acids long. As DNA, the CDR3 is TGTGCCATCAGGAGCCCAGGGGGCGCGTCCGGGGAGCTGTTTTTT. Protein product: CAIRSPGGASGELFF.

This clone was counted between two and nine times. V usage is TRBV4-3 and J usage is TRBJ1-1; possibly TRBD1 for D (5 bases). CDR1 is LGHNA and CDR2 is YSLEER in the germline V gene. The CDR3 is 16 amino acids. V was clipped by 0 bases and J by 1 base, with 12 bases between them. CDR3 region: CASSQEGGRANTEAFF. The CDR3 DNA sequence: TGCGCCAGCAGCCAAGAGGGGGGACGCGCGAACACTGAAGCTTTCTTT.

This clone occurred once. Other nucleotide sequences in the sample specify the same CDR3. The chain couples TRBV5-6 to TRBJ1-6, with 8 bases identical to TRBD1. Trimming cost V 3 bases and J 1 base; bases outside gene matches: 6. The CDR3 extends over 17 amino acids. Germline assignment: CDR1 SGHDT and CDR2 YYEEEE. CDR3 DNA: TGTGCCAGCAGCTGGATACAGGGGGGTTCCTATAATTCACCCCTCCACTTT. Its translation is CASSWIQGGSYNSPLHF.

The rearrangement uses TRBV5-6 and TRBJ2-5, with D unresolved. Trimming stripped 2 bases from V and 5 bases from J, with 10 bases between. Per germline, CDR1 SGHDT and CDR2 YYEEEE. The CDR3 length is 13 residues. In DNA form, the CDR3 reads TGTGCCAGCAGCTTAACTTCTAGGGAGACCCAGTACTTC. Translation: CASSLTSRETQYF. Variable domain in full (rest from reference TRBV5-6 and TRBJ2-5): DAGVTQSPTHLIKTRGQQVTLRCSPKSGHDTVSWYQQALGQGPQFIFQYYEEEERQRGNFPDRFSGHQFPNYSSELNVNALLLGDSALYLCASSLTSRETQYFGPGTRLLVL.

The chain recombines TRBV6-1 with TRBJ2-7, with 7 bases fitting TRBD1. Germline loops: CDR1 MNHNS, CDR2 SASEGT. The CDR3 extends over 13 amino acids. The junction had 2 bases not matched to a gene; V was cut back by 3 bases and J by 3 bases. CDR3: CASSEDRIYEQYF. Written as DNA, the CDR3 is TGTGCCAGCAGTGAGGACAGGATCTACGAGCAGTACTTC.

This sequence joins TRBV30 and TRBJ2-7; weak D call: TRBD2 (6 bases). This CDR3 has 12 residues. From germline, CDR1 is GTSNPN and CDR2 SVGIG (reference sequence). Trimming cost V 2 bases and J 6 bases, with 11 bases left between them. The CDR3: CAWSKMGLEQYF. The CDR3 coding sequence is TGTGCCTGGAGTAAAATGGGACTCGAGCAGTACTTC.

The rearrangement links TRBV5-5 to TRBJ2-2, with D possibly matching TRBD2 (5 bases). Germline V gene lookup returns CDR1 SGHKS and CDR2 YYEKEE (reference sequence). Between the trimmed V and J ends, which lost 0 bases and 7 bases, there was a span of 7 bases. The CDR3 covers 13 residues. Here the CDR3 reads CASSLGGIGELFF. The CDR3 DNA is TGTGCCAGCAGCTTGGGAGGGATCGGGGAGCTGTTTTTT.

The rearrangement links TRBV7-9 to TRBJ1-2, with D unresolved. The length of the CDR3 is 12 residues. V lost 5 bases and J 10 bases, leaving 14 bases between the germline ends. The germline gives CDR1 SEHNR, CDR2 FQNEAQ (reference sequence). In DNA form, the CDR3 reads TGTGCCAGCAGCCCCCTCTCGGCGGACTACACCTTC. This encodes CASSPLSADYTF.

Worth noting for this clone: An end of the junction differs from the germline gene, which may be a read error. The chain uses TRBV7-9 and TRBJ2-7; D may be TRBD1 (6 bases). The germline CDR1 and CDR2 sequences are SEHNR and FQNEAQ (reference sequence). The CDR3 is 15 residues long. The CDR3 region has the DNA TGTTCCAGCAGCCCCCCCAGGGGTATTTTTGACGAGCAGTACTTC. Its translation: CSSSPPRGIFDEQYF.

This rearrangement joins TRBV5-1 to TRBJ1-4; TRBD1 agrees at 8 bases. The CDR3 consists of 16 residues. V shed 4 bases and J 7 bases; nucleotides not matched to a gene: 12. The germline V gene has CDR1 SGHRS and CDR2 YFSETQ. CDR3 amino acids: CASSPGETGVGEKLFF. In DNA, the CDR3 is TGCGCCAGCAGCCCCGGAGAGACAGGGGTAGGTGAAAAACTGTTTTTT.

The chain carries TRBV7-3 and TRBJ2-1; 9 bases line up with TRBD2. J lost 7 bases, V lost 1 base, and 5 bases had no gene match. Germline V gives CDR1 SGHTA, CDR2 FQGTGA. The length of the CDR3 is 15 residues. The CDR3 sequence is CASSLIAGGVNEQFF. As DNA, the CDR3 is TGTGCCAGCAGCTTAATTGCGGGGGGGGTTAATGAGCAGTTCTTC.

In this sample, this clone turned up a few times. The chain has TRBV5-1 and TRBJ1-4; 11 bases agree with TRBD1. Trimming took 4 bases from V and 15 from J; bases not matched to a gene: 8. The CDR3 length is 13 residues. Germline lookup yields CDR1 SGHRS and CDR2 YFSETQ. The CDR3 sequence is CASSADRGQRVFF. CDR3 sequence (DNA): TGCGCCAGCAGCGCGGACAGGGGGCAGAGGGTGTTTTTT.

The rearrangement uses TRBV13 and TRBJ2-3; D unresolved. CDR1 and CDR2 from the germline V gene are PRHDT and FYEKMQ (reference sequence). This CDR3 has 14 amino acids. Trimming pared 0 bases from V and 2 bases from J, leaving 6 bases between. CDR3 region: CASSLGQITDTQYF. CDR3 in DNA: TGTGCCAGCAGCTTAGGACAGATCACAGATACGCAGTATTTT. The full variable domain, completed using reference TRBV13 and TRBJ2-3, is AAGVIQSPRHLIKEKRETATLKCYPIPRHDTVYWYQQGPGQDPQFLISFYEKMQSDKGSIPDRFSAQQFSDYHSELNMSSLELGDSALYFCASSLGQITDTQYFGPGTRLTVL.

The genes are TRBV5-4 and TRBJ2-3; 10 bases match TRBD1. There are 16 residues in the CDR3. From germline, CDR1 is SGHNT and CDR2 YYREEE (reference sequence). V lost 0 bases, J lost 5 bases, and 6 bases stayed unmatched. CDR3 bases: TGTGCCAGCAGCTTGGGTGGACAGGGGGGGGGAGATACGCAGTATTTT. Translation gives CASSLGGQGGGDTQYF. The full variable domain, with the rest looked up from reference TRBV5-4 and TRBJ2-3, is ETGVTQSPTHLIKTRGQQVTLRCSSQSGHNTVSWYQQALGQGPQFIFQYYREEENGRGNFPPRFSGLQFPNYSSELNVNALELDDSALYLCASSLGGQGGGDTQYFGPGTRLTVL.

The gene calls are TRBV5-1 and TRBJ2-7; 13 nucleotides align to TRBD2. The J segment lost 2 bases and the V segment lost 0 bases, leaving 5 bases of the junction unmatched. This CDR3 has 17 residues. Germline V CDR1 and CDR2: SGHRS, YFSETQ. The CDR3 sequence is CASSLAPTSGGTYEQYF. DNA of the CDR3: TGCGCCAGCAGCTTGGCCCCGACTAGCGGGGGGACCTACGAGCAGTACTTC.

The chain's CDR3 is CASSIDQGSYEQYF. DNA of the CDR3: TGTGCCAGTAGTATAGACCAGGGATCCTACGAGCAGTACTTC. The chain uses TRBV19 and TRBJ2-7; D perhaps matches TRBD1 (5 bases). CDR3 length: 14 amino acids. The ends were cut back, 0 bases at V and 1 base at J, with 7 bases in the middle. Per germline, CDR1 LNHDA and CDR2 SQIVND (reference sequence). The complete variable domain, with remaining parts taken from reference TRBV19 and TRBJ2-7, reads DGGITQSPKYLFRKEGQNVTLSCEQNLNHDAMYWYRQDPGQGLRLIYYSQIVNDFQKGDIAEGYSVSREKKESFPLTVTSAQKNPTAFYLCASSIDQGSYEQYFGPGTRLTVT.